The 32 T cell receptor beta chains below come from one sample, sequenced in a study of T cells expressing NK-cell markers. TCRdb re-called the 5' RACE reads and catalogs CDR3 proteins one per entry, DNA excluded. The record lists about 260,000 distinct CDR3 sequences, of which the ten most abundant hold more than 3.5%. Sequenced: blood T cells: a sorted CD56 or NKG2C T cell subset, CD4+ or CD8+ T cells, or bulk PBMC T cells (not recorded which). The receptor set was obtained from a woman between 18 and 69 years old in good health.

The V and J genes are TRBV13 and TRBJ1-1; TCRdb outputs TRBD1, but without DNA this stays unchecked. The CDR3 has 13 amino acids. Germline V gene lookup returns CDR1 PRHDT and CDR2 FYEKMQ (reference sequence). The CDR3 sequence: CASSYYRGTEAFF.

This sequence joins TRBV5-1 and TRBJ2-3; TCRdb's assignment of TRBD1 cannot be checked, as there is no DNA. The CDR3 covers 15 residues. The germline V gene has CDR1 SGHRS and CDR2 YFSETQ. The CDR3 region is CASSRRLGDTDTQYF.

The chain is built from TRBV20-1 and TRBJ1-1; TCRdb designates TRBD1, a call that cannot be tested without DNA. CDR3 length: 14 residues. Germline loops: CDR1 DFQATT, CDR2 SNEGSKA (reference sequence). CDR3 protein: CSASEGGVNTEAFF.

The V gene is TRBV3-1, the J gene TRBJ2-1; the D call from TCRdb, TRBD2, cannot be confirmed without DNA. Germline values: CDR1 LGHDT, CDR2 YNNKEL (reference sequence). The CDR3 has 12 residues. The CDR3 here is CASSQLATEQFF.

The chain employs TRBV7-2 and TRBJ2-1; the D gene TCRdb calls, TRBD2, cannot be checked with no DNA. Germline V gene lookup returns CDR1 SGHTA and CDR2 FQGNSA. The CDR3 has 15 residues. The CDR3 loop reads CASLLLAGGPNEQFF.

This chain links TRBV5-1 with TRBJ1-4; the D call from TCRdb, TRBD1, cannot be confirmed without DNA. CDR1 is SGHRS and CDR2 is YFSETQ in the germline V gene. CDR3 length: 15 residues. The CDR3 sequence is CASSPIGRGEEKLFF.

CDR3 residues: CASGQGLPDNEQFF. The rearrangement links TRBV6-1 to TRBJ2-1. The germline V gene has CDR1 MNHNS and CDR2 SASEGT. The CDR3 contains 14 residues.

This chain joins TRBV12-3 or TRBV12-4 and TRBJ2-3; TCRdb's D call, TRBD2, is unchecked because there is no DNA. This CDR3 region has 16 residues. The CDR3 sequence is CASSRPAGGPIDTQYF.

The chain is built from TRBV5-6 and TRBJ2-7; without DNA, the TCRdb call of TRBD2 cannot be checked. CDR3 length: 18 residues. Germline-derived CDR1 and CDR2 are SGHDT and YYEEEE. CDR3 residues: CASSLGGRRERDYYEQYF.

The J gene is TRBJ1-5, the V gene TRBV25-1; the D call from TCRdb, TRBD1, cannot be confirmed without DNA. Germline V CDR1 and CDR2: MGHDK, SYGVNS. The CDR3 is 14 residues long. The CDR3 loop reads CASHRSGTNQPQHF.

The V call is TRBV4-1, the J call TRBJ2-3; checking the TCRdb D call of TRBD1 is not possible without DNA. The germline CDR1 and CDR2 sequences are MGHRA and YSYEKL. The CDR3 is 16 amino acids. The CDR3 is CASSPGQGIRTDTQYF.

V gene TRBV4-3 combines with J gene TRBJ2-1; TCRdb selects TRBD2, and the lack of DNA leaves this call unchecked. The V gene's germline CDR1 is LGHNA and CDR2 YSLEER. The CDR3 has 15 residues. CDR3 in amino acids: CASSLRTSGSDEQFF.

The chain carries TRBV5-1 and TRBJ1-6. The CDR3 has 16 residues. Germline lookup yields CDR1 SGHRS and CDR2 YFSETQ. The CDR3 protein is CASSLVGSSYNSPLHF.

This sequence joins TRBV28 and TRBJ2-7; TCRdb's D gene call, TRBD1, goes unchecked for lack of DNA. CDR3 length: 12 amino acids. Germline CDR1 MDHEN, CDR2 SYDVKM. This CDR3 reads CASSYYPGEQYF.

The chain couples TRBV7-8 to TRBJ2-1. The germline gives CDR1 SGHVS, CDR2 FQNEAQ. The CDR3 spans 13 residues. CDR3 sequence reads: CASSLAESNEQFF.

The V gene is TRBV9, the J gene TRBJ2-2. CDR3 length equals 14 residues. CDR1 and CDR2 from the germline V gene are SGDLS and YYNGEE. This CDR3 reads CASSVRRTPGELFF. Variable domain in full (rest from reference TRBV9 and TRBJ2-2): DSGVTQTPKHLITATGQRVTLRCSPRSGDLSVYWYQQSLDQGLQFLIQYYNGEERAKGNILERFSAQQFPDLHSELNLSSLELGDSALYFCASSVRRTPGELFFGEGSRLTVL.

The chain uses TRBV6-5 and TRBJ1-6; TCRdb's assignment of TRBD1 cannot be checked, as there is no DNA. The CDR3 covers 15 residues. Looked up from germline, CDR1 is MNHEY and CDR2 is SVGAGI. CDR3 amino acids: CASSYAGTGSSPLHF.

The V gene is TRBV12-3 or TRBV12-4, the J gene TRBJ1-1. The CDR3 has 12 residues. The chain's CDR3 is CASSFTGTEAFF.

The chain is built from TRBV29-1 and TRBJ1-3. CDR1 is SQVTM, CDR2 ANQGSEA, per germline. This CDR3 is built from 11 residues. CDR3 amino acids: CSVVGGNTIYF.

This CDR3 is CASSFNALAGDSTDTQYF. The gene calls are TRBV14 and TRBJ2-3; lacking DNA, the TRBD2 call made by TCRdb goes unchecked. Germline CDR1 SGHDN, CDR2 FVKESK. This CDR3 has 18 amino acids.

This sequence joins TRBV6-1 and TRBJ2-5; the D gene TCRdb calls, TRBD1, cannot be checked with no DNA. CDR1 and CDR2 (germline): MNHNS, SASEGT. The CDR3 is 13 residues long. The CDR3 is CASRGGARETQYF.

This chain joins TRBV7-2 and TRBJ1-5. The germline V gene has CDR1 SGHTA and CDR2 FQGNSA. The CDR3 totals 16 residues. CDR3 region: CASSAGRGHSNQPQHF. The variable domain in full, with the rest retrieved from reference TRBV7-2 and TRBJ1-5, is GAGVSQSPSNKVTEKGKDVELRCDPISGHTALYWYRQSLGQGLEFLIYFQGNSAPDKSGLPSDRFSAERTGGSVSTLTIQRTQQEDSAVYLCASSAGRGHSNQPQHFGDGTRLSIL.

The CDR3 is CASSFISGGAAGELFF. The chain uses TRBV5-6 and TRBJ2-2; TCRdb picks TRBD2, but there is no DNA to check that call. Germline assignment: CDR1 SGHDT and CDR2 YYEEEE. The CDR3 is made up of 16 amino acids.

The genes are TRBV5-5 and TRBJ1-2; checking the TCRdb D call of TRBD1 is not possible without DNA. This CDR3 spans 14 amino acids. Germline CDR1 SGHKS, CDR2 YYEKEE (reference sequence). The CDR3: CASSPPVLAYGYTF.

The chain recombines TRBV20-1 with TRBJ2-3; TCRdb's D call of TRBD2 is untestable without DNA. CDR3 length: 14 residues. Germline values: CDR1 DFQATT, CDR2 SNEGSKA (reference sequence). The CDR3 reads CSARWQGGTDTQYF.

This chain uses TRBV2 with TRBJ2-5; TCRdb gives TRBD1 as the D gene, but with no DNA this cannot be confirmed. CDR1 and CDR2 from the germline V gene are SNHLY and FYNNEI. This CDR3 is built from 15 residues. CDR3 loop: CASRRIGQIQETQYF.

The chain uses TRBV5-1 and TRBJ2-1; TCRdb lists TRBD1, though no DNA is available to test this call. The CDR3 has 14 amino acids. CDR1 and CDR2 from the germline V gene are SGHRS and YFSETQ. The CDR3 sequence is CASTIPRGYNEQFF.

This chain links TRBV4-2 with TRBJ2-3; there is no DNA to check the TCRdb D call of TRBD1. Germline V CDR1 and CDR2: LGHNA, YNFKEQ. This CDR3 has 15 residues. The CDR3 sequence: CASSQEGAYTDTQYF.

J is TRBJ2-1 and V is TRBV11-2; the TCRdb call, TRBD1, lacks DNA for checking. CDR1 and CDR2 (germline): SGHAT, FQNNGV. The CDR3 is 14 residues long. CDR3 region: CASSFWQGDNEQFF. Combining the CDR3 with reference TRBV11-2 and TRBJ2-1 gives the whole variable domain EAGVAQSPRYKIIEKRQSVAFWCNPISGHATLYWYQQILGQGPKLLIQFQNNGVVDDSQLPKDRFSAERLKGVDSTLKIQPAKLEDSAVYLCASSFWQGDNEQFFGPGTRLTVL.

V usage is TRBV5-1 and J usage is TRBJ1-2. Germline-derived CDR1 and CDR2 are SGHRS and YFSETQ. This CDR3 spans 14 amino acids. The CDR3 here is CASREAGANYGYTF.

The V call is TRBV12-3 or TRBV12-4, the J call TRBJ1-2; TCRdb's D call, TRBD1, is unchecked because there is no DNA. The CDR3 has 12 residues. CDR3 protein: CASSYLTGGYTF.

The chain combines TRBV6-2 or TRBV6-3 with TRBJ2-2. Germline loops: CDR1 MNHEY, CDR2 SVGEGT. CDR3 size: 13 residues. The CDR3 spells CASSYSYTGELFF.